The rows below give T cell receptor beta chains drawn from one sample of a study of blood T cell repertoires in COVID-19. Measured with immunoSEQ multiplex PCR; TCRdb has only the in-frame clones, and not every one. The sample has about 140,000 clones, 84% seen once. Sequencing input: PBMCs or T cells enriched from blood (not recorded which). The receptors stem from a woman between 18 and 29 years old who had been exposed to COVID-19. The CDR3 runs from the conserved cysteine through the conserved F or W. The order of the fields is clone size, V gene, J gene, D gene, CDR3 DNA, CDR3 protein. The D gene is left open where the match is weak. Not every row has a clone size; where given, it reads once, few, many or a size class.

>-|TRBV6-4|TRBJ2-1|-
TGTGCCAGCAGTGACGGAACAGGGAAGTACAATGAGCAGTTCTTC
CASSDGTGKYNEQFF
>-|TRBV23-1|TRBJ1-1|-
TGCGCCAGCAGTCACCATAGTCTGGACATTGATCGTACTGAAGCTTTCTTT
CASSHHSLDIDRTEAFF
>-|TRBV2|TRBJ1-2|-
TGTGCCAGCAGTGAGTACCAGGGGTACGGCTACACCTTC
CASSEYQGYGYTF
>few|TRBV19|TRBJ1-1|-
TGTGCCAGTAGAAGTCAGGGGAACACTGAAGCTTTCTTT
CASRSQGNTEAFF
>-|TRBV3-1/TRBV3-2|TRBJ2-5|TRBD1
TGTGCCAGCAGCCCGACAATAGCGACAGGGGGCAGGGAGACCCAGTACTTC
CASSPTIATGGRETQYF
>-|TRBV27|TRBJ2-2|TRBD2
TGTGCCAGCAGTTTATACTCCGGGAGGGGCGGCACCGGGGAGCTGTTTTTT
CASSLYSGRGGTGELFF
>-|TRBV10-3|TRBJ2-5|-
TGTGCCATCAGTGAAAGGTCACAGCAAGAGACCCAGTACTTC
CAISERSQQETQYF
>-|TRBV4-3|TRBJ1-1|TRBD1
TGCGCCAGCAGCCAATTCCCGGGACAGGGGGCTGTGGGCACTGAAGCTTTCTTT
CASSQFPGQGAVGTEAFF
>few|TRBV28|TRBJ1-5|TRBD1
TGTGCCAGCAAACAGGGGGGTCATCAGCCCCAGCATTTT
CASKQGGHQPQHF
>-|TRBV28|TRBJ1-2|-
TGTGCCAGCAGCGCGGGCGGGGGGTATGGCTACACCTTC
CASSAGGGYGYTF
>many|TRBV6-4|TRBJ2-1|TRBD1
TGTGCCAGCAGTGACAAGCCGGGACAGGGAATTAATGAGCAGTTCTTC
CASSDKPGQGINEQFF
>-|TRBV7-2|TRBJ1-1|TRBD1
TGTGCCAGCAGCTTAGCCAGGGTGGGCAGGGGGCCCACTGAAGCTTTCTTT
CASSLARVGRGPTEAFF
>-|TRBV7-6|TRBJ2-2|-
TGTGCCAGCAGCCTCCCAAGGGGGGGAACCGGGGAGCTGTTTTTT
CASSLPRGGTGELFF
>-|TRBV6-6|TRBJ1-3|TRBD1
TGTGCCAGCAGCGACAGGGACCCCACATCTGGAAACACCATATATTTT
CASSDRDPTSGNTIYF
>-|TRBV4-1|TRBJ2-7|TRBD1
TGCGCCAGCAGCCAAGAGAGGACAGGCCCCTACGAGCAGTACTTC
CASSQERTGPYEQYF
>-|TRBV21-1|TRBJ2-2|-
TGTGCCAGCAGCAAAGAGGACAGGCATCCCGGGACTAGTCCTCCCGGGGAGCTGTTTTTT
CASSKEDRHPGTSPPGELFF
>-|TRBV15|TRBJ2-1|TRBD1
TGTGCCACCAAAGAAGACAGGGGGCACAATGAGCAGTTCTTC
CATKEDRGHNEQFF
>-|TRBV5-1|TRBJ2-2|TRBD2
TGCGCCAGCAGCTTGGTGGCGGGGGCCGGGGAGCTGTTTTTT
CASSLVAGAGELFF
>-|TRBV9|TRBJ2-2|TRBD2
TGTGCCAGCAGCGACCCTGGGACTAGCGGGAGGGCCGTGGAGCTGTTTTTT
CASSDPGTSGRAVELFF
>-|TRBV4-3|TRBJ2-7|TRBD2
TGCGCCAGCAGCTCCCAGCGGGAGGGTACAATCGAGCAGTACTTC
CASSSQREGTIEQYF
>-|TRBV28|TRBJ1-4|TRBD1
TGTGCCAGCAGTTTGAACAGGGGTCGTGGAAAACTGTTTTTT
CASSLNRGRGKLFF
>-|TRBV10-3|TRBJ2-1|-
TGTGCCATCAGTGAGTCGATGGTCTCCCGCCGGAGCTCCTACAATGAGCAGTTCTTC
CAISESMVSRRSSYNEQFF
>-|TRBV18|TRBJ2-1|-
TGTGCCAGCTCTCCACCTAACGGGGGCAATGAGCAGTTCTTC
CASSPPNGGNEQFF
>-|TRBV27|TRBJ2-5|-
TGTGCCACGCAGAGGGAAGAGACCCAGTACTTC
CATQREETQYF
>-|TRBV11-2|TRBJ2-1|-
TGTGCCAGCAGCTTCGGTTGGGAGCAGTTCTTC
CASSFGWEQFF
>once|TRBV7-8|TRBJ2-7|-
TGTGCCAGCAGCCCCGGACAGTCATACGAGCAGTACTTC
CASSPGQSYEQYF
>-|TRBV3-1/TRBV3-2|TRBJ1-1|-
TGTGCCAGCAGCCGGCAGATCGGGGAAGCTTTCTTT
CASSRQIGEAFF
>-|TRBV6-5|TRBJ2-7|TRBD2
TGTGCCAGCAGTTACTCCGCTATCAGCGGGAGATCCGAGCAGTACTTC
CASSYSAISGRSEQYF
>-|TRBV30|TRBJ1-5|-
TGTGCCTGGAGTGTACACAGGGTGGGTCAGCCCCAGCATTTT
CAWSVHRVGQPQHF
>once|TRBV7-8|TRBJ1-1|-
TGTGCCAGCAGCTCGACCTACAGCATGAACACTGAAGCTTTCTTT
CASSSTYSMNTEAFF
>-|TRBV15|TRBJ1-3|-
TGTGCCACCAGCAGAGGGGTTGGGCAGGGAACAGGAAACACCATATATTTT
CATSRGVGQGTGNTIYF
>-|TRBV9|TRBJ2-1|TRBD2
TGTGCCAGCGAAAATAGCGGGAGGGCCCTTAATGAGCAGTTCTTC
CASENSGRALNEQFF
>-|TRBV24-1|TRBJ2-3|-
TGTGCCACCAGTGATACGGGAACGTCTAGCACAGATACGCAGTATTTT
CATSDTGTSSTDTQYF
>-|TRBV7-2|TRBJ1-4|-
TGTGCCAGCAGCTTAGACTTGAAGGAAAAACTGTTTTTT
CASSLDLKEKLFF
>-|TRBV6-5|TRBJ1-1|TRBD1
TGTGCCAGCAATCCTACAGGGGCGAACACTGAAGCTTTCTTT
CASNPTGANTEAFF
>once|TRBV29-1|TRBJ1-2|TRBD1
TGCAGCGTTGTGACCGGGACAGGGGGCTATGGCTACACCTTC
CSVVTGTGGYGYTF
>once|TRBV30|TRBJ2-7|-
TGTGCCTGGAGTCGGGGGGCTCAAAACGAGCAGTACTTC
CAWSRGAQNEQYF
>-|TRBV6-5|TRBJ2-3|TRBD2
TGTGCCAGCAGTTATGGGACTAGCGGGAGCACAGATACGCAGTATTTT
CASSYGTSGSTDTQYF
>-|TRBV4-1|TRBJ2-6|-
TGCGCCAGCAGCCAAGGGACAGAGGTGTCTGGGGCCAACGTCCTGACTTTC
CASSQGTEVSGANVLTF
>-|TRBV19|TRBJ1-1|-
TGTGCCAGTAGATTTGGGGGGGCATGGACTGAAGCTTTCTTT
CASRFGGAWTEAFF
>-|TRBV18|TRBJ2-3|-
TGTGCCAGCTCACCTGGACAGAGAAGCACAGATACGCAGTATTTT
CASSPGQRSTDTQYF
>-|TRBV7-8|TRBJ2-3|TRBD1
TGTGCCAGCAGCTCTGATTGGACAGGGGGCACAGATACGCAGTATTTT
CASSSDWTGGTDTQYF
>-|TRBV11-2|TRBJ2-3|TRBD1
TGTGCCAGCAGCTTAAGGTTTGGGGACAGTTCAGATACGCAGTATTTT
CASSLRFGDSSDTQYF
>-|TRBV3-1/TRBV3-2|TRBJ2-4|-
TGTGCCAGCAGCCAACCCCCCTGGAGAGGGAAAAACATTCAGTACTTC
CASSQPPWRGKNIQYF
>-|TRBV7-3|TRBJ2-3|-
TGTGCCAGCAGCCCGTCGGGTACAGATACGCAGTATTTT
CASSPSGTDTQYF
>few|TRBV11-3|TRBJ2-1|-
TGTGCCAGCAGCATCCGAAGCTCGGAGGGCCGGAGGAATGAGCAGTTCTTC
CASSIRSSEGRRNEQFF
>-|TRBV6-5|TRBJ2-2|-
TGTGCCAGCCTCCTTTGGGGCCGCGACACCGGGGAGCTGTTTTTT
CASLLWGRDTGELFF
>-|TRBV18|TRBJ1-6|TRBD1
TGTGCCAGCTCACGGGACAGGGGAAATTCACCCCTCCACTTT
CASSRDRGNSPLHF
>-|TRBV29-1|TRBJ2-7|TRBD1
TGCAGCGTTGAAGTCCCGGACAGGGGCCACGAGCAGTACTTC
CSVEVPDRGHEQYF
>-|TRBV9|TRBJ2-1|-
TGTGCCAGCAGCGTACGCAGCTACAATGAGCAGTTCTTC
CASSVRSYNEQFF
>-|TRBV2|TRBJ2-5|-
TGTGCCAGCAGTGAAGGCTCCTGGCGGGTGCATGACGAGACCCAGTACTTC
CASSEGSWRVHDETQYF
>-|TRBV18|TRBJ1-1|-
TGTGCCAGCTCACCACGTACAGCCACAATGAACACTGAAGCTTTCTTT
CASSPRTATMNTEAFF
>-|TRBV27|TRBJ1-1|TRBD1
TGTGCCAGCGAGGACAGGGGAGGTACTGAAGCTTTCTTT
CASEDRGGTEAFF
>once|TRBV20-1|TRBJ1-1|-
TGCAGGGGGGGGCAGGGCACTGAAGCTTTCTTT
CRGGQGTEAFF